Listed below are T cell receptor beta chains from one sample, sequenced in a study of T cells in Graves' hyperthyroidism and ophthalmopathy. Each CDR3 protein gets one entry after TCRdb re-called the multiplex PCR reads with MiXCR. The sample has fewer than 200,000 distinct CDR3 sequences; about 15% are singletons. The sequenced sample consisted of blood. The receptor source for this set is a woman aged 45 to 65 with Graves' hyperthyroidism. The CDR3 runs from the conserved cysteine through the conserved F or W. A D gene is named only where the DNA matches it firmly. Only some rows state a clone size, as once, few, many or a class for expanded clones.

>few|TRBJ2-3|TRBV11-2|-
TGTGCCAGCAGCTCATGGGATACGCAGTATTTT
CASSSWDTQYF
>many|TRBJ2-7|TRBV27|-
TGTGCCAGCAGTTTTTCGCGGAGGAGTATACTGGACCGCGCCTACGAGCAGTACTTC
CASSFSRRSILDRAYEQYF
>many|TRBJ2-2|TRBV7-8|TRBD2
TGTGCCAGCAGCAGTGGCGTGCTAGCGGGATCCGCGAACACCGGGGAGCTGTTTTTT
CASSSGVLAGSANTGELFF
>many|TRBJ2-1|TRBV6-1|-
TGTGCCAGCACCCCTCGCGGCGGGGGCCCCAAGTACAATGAGCAGTTCTTC
CASTPRGGGPKYNEQFF
>many|TRBJ2-2|TRBV7-2|-
TGTGCCAGCAGCTTAGTCACGAACACCGGGGAGCTGTTTTTT
CASSLVTNTGELFF
>-|TRBJ2-7|TRBV27|TRBD2
TGTGCCAGCCCTCTAGCGGGGGGATACGAGCAGTACTTC
CASPLAGGYEQYF
>many|TRBJ1-2|TRBV7-2|TRBD1
TGTGCCAGCAGCTTAGGGGACAGACCTAACTATGGCTACACCTTC
CASSLGDRPNYGYTF
>many|TRBJ2-7|TRBV12-3/TRBV12-4|-
TGTGCCAGCAGTTTGGGGGTGACCCCTGAGAACGAGCAGCACTTC
CASSLGVTPENEQHF
>many|TRBJ2-3|TRBV6-1|-
TGTGCCAGCAGCCGGGACGGAAAAAGCACAGATACGCAGTATTTT
CASSRDGKSTDTQYF
>few|TRBJ1-2|TRBV7-9|-
TGTGCCAGCAGCTTAGCGCGGGGCAGCCATGGCTACACCTTC
CASSLARGSHGYTF
>many|TRBJ2-2|TRBV7-2|-
TGTGCCAGCAGCTTTTACCGGGGGGAGCTGTTTTTT
CASSFYRGELFF
>-|TRBJ2-7|TRBV4-1|TRBD2
TGCGCCAGCAGCCAACTACCGGGACTAGGAAGGAGCTCCTACGAGCAGTACTTC
CASSQLPGLGRSSYEQYF
>many|TRBJ1-5|TRBV7-2|TRBD1
TGTGCCAGCAGCTTAGTAGAGGGGGCAGGGCTGATAAATCAGCCCCAGCATTTT
CASSLVEGAGLINQPQHF
>many|TRBJ1-1|TRBV28|-
TGTGCCAGCGGGATCCGGGCCCCATATGGAGGAGCTTTCTTT
CASGIRAPYGGAFF
>many|TRBJ2-5|TRBV3-1|-
TGTGCCAGCAGCCTCGCAATCCTTCTCCAAGAGACCCAGTACTTC
CASSLAILLQETQYF
>many|TRBJ2-1|TRBV19|-
TGTGCCAGTAGTATAATAGGAGGGAGGACCTACAATGAGCAGTTCTTC
CASSIIGGRTYNEQFF
>many|TRBJ2-7|TRBV9|-
TGTGCCAGCAGCGTGACTGAGCTTTCCGAGCAGTACTTC
CASSVTELSEQYF
>many|TRBJ2-2|TRBV5-1|-
TGCGCCAGCAGAGGGGACTCCCTGGCCGGGGAGCTGTTTTTT
CASRGDSLAGELFF
>many|TRBJ1-5|TRBV7-8|-
TGTGCCAGCAGCTTAGGGGGGGCAGGGCAGCCCCAGCATTTT
CASSLGGAGQPQHF
>many|TRBJ2-5|TRBV5-1|-
TGCGCCAGCAGCTCCGCATTGTTGCGTAGGCTAGAGACCCAGTACTTC
CASSSALLRRLETQYF
>many|TRBJ2-1|TRBV19|TRBD1
TGTGCCAGTAGTTTCGGGACAGCCAATGAGCAGTTCTTC
CASSFGTANEQFF
>-|TRBJ1-2|TRBV5-4|-
TGTGCCAGCGAATTTCCCGGGACTGGGTTTCATGGCTACACCTTC
CASEFPGTGFHGYTF
>many|TRBJ2-7|TRBV11-2|-
TGTGCCAGCAGCTTAGGAGCGCTCTTCGGGGAGCAGTACTTC
CASSLGALFGEQYF
>-|TRBJ2-3|TRBV6-2/TRBV6-3|TRBD2
TGTGCCAGCAGGCTGGGGACTAGCGGGGTAGATACGCAGTATTTT
CASRLGTSGVDTQYF
>many|TRBJ2-4|TRBV29-1|-
TGCAGCGTAGTACCGGGATCTCTAGCCAAAAACATTCAGTACTTC
CSVVPGSLAKNIQYF
>many|TRBJ1-1|TRBV19|-
TGTGCCAGTAGTATCGGGGGTCATGGTACTGAAGCTTTCTTT
CASSIGGHGTEAFF
>-|TRBJ1-5|TRBV19|TRBD1
TGTGCCAGTAGGGCGGGACAGGGTGGTAATCAGCCCCAGCATTTT
CASRAGQGGNQPQHF
>many|TRBJ2-3|TRBV6-1|TRBD1
TGTGCCAGCACAGGACAGGGGAATACAGATACGCAGTATTTT
CASTGQGNTDTQYF
>many|TRBJ2-3|TRBV7-9|-
TGTGCCAGCAGACCGCCTAGAGGGGCCAGCACAGATACGCAGTATTTT
CASRPPRGASTDTQYF
>-|TRBJ1-2|TRBV2|-
TGTGCCAGCAGTGAAGATGGGGTGCGTATCTTCGGCTACACCTTC
CASSEDGVRIFGYTF
>many|TRBJ2-7|TRBV10-1|TRBD1
TGCGCCATGAATCCTGAGGGGACAGGGGACCGGGAGCAGTACTTC
CAMNPEGTGDREQYF
>-|TRBJ2-4|TRBV18|TRBD1
TGTGCCAGCTCAGAGTGGGACAGATCAGCCAAAAACATTCAGTACTTC
CASSEWDRSAKNIQYF
>many|TRBJ1-2|TRBV3-1|-
TGTGCCAGCAGCAAAACACGGAGTAGCTACACCTTC
CASSKTRSSYTF
>-|TRBJ1-5|TRBV12-3/TRBV12-4|TRBD1
TGTGCCAGCAGTTTAGGACAGGGAAGTAGTCAGCCCCAGCATTTT
CASSLGQGSSQPQHF
>few|TRBJ2-1|TRBV4-1|TRBD1
TGCGCCAGCAGCAAAGACCCGGGACAGGGTAACAATGAGCAGTTCTTC
CASSKDPGQGNNEQFF
>many|TRBJ2-5|TRBV24-1|TRBD1
TGTGCCACCAGTGATTCGGACCCAGGGGGACAAGAGACCCAGTACTTC
CATSDSDPGGQETQYF
>-|TRBJ2-7|TRBV28|TRBD1
TGTGCCAGCAGTTTATTTGGGACAGGGCAGCGCGAGCAGTACTTC
CASSLFGTGQREQYF
>many|TRBJ1-3|TRBV12-3/TRBV12-4|-
TGTGCCAGCAGTCCCCAAGTGGGGAGCGCTGGAAACACCATATATTTT
CASSPQVGSAGNTIYF
>-|TRBJ2-1|TRBV18|TRBD2
TGTGCCAGCTCATCAGGGGCCGGGACTAGCGGGGAGAATGAGCAGTTCTTC
CASSSGAGTSGENEQFF
>many|TRBJ2-7|TRBV13|-
TGTGCCAGCAGCCCCCGAGCGGAACTCTCCTACGAGCAGTACTTC
CASSPRAELSYEQYF
>few|TRBJ1-6|TRBV18|TRBD1
TGTGCCAGCTCGCGACAGGGGGAATATAATTCACCCCTCCACTTT
CASSRQGEYNSPLHF
>-|TRBJ2-5|TRBV4-3|-
TGCGCCAGCAGCCAAGATTTTCGCGGAGGACTCTCACAAGAGACCCAGTACTTC
CASSQDFRGGLSQETQYF
>-|TRBJ2-7|TRBV10-1|TRBD2
TGCGCCAGCAGTGCCGGGACTAGCGGGAGCTACGAGCAGTACTTC
CASSAGTSGSYEQYF
>once|TRBJ1-4|TRBV5-1|-
TGCGCCAGCAGCTCGACGTTTTCGGCAAATCTGGACGAAAAACTGTTTTTT
CASSSTFSANLDEKLFF
>many|TRBJ1-5|TRBV27|TRBD1
TGTGCCAGCAGTCTTCGGACAGGGCCCCAGCATTTT
CASSLRTGPQHF
>many|TRBJ2-5|TRBV6-1|TRBD1
TGTGCCAGCTCCTGGGACAGGGAGACCCAGTACTTC
CASSWDRETQYF
>many|TRBJ1-5|TRBV20-1|TRBD1
TGCAGTGCTAGAGCTCCCCTGACAGGGGTGCAGCCCCAGCATTTT
CSARAPLTGVQPQHF
>many|TRBJ1-2|TRBV11-2|-
TGTGCCAGCAGCTTAGTTATGTCGGGGGGGAATGGCTACACCTTC
CASSLVMSGGNGYTF
>many|TRBJ2-1|TRBV7-9|-
TGTGCCAGCAGCTTAGCGGGCAACAATGAGCAGTTCTTC
CASSLAGNNEQFF
>-|TRBJ2-5|TRBV7-2|-
TGTGCCAGCAGCTTAGCCAAATCGGAGACCCAGTACTTC
CASSLAKSETQYF
>few|TRBJ2-3|TRBV4-1|-
TGCGCCAGCAGCCACCGAGGGGTCCCGTTCGCAGATACGCAGTATTTT
CASSHRGVPFADTQYF
>-|TRBJ2-7|TRBV11-2|-
TGTGCCAGCAGCTTAATCTACAGGGACTACGAGCAGTACTTC
CASSLIYRDYEQYF
>many|TRBJ1-1|TRBV19|TRBD1
TGTGCCAGCTGGGACAGGACCACTGAAGCTTTCTTT
CASWDRTTEAFF